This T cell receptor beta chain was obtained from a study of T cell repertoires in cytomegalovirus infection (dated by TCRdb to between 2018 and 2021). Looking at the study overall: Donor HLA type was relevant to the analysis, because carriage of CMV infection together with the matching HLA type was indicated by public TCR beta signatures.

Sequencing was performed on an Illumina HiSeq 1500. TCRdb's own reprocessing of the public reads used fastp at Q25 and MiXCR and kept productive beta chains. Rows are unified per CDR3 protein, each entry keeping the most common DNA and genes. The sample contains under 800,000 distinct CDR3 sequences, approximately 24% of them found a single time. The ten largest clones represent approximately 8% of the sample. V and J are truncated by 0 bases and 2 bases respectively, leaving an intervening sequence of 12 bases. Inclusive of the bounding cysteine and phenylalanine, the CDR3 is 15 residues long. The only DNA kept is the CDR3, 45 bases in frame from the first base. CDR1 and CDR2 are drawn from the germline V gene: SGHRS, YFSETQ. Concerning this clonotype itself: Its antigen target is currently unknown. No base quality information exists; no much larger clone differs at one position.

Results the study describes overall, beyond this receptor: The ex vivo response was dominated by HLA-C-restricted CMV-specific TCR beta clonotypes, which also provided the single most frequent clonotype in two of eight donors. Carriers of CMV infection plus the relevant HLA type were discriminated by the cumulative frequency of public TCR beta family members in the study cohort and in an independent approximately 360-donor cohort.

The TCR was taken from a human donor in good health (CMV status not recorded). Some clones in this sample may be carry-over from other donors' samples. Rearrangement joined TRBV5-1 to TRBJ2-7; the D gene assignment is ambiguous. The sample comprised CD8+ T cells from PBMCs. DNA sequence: TGCGCCAGCAGCTTGGATCCCAGCCTGGCCTACGAGCAGTACTTC. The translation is CASSLDPSLAYEQYF.